One T cell receptor (beta chain) is described in this entry. Its cognate antigen is unknown. The CDR3 is 15 amino acids. Germline V gene sequence: CDR1 LNHDA, CDR2 SQIVND (reference sequence). V shed 3 bases and J shed 0 bases, with 9 bases lying between them. 60 Vbeta and 13 Jbeta primers were used in PCR. Repertoires were generated with immunoSEQ multiplex PCR, while TCRdb's copy carries only in-frame clones and drops some. The table has some 100,000 clones, approximately 79% seen once. The sample comes from a study of cytomegalovirus exposure and HLA in healthy donors. Study-wide findings and caveats: Follow-up analysis found HLA locus-dependent TCR association rates, highest for DRB1 and lowest for HLA-C.

The V call is TRBV19, the J call TRBJ1-5; D may be TRBD1 (5 bases). The TCR sequence derives from a man aged 50 to 59 in good health and CMV-seropositive. Sequenced sample: PBMCs. Here the CDR3 reads CASSIWDYSNQPQHF. CDR3 sequence (DNA): TGTGCCAGTAGTATTTGGGACTATAGCAATCAGCCCCAGCATTTT.